The 26 T cell receptor beta chains given below trace back to one sample, sequenced in a study of technical replicates of blood from a few donors. Method: immunoSEQ multiplex PCR; TCRdb's copy keeps in-frame clones and lacks some. The sample lists roughly 80,000 clones, under 96% occurring once. The sample was T cells isolated from PBMCs. All receptors derive from a human donor in good health.

This sequence joins TRBV4-1 and TRBJ2-2; 9 bases fit TRBD2. The CDR3 is made up of 19 amino acids. CDR1 MGHRA and CDR2 YSYEKL come from the germline V gene. V was clipped by 3 bases and J by 5 bases; unmatched bases: 16. The CDR3 sequence is CASSHRAPLSGSLTGELFF. CDR3 in DNA: TGCGCCAGCAGCCACAGGGCCCCCCTTAGCGGGAGTCTAACCGGGGAGCTGTTTTTT.

This chain connects TRBV5-1 to TRBJ1-3; no clear D gene. The germline V gene has CDR1 SGHRS and CDR2 YFSETQ. The CDR3 has 15 residues. The V end lost 1 base, the J end lost 0 bases, and 8 bases lay between the germline ends. The CDR3 region has the DNA TGCGCCAGCAGCTTGACGATCAGCTCTGGAAACACCATATATTTT. It codes for CASSLTISSGNTIYF.

This clone occurred a few times. J is TRBJ2-3 and V is TRBV7-3; D is unclear. Germline CDR1 SGHTA, CDR2 FQGTGA. The CDR3 consists of 15 residues. V gave up 0 bases and J gave up 3 bases, with 10 bases separating them. CDR3 coding DNA: TGTGCCAGCAGCTTAACCGGTCTAGTTACAGATACGCAGTATTTT. It specifies CASSLTGLVTDTQYF.

The chain carries TRBV11-3 and TRBJ2-2; a possible D gene is TRBD2 (6 bases). The CDR3 sequence is 17 residues long. The germline gives CDR1 SGHNT, CDR2 YENEEA. The V end was cut by 3 bases, the J end by 1 base, with 15 bases between. The CDR3 DNA follows: TGTGCCAGCAGCTTCGGCGGGGCCATCTTGAACACCGGGGAGCTGTTTTTT. Residues: CASSFGGAILNTGELFF.

The rearrangement links TRBV29-1 to TRBJ2-1; possible D gene TRBD2, 5 bases. CDR1 is SQVTM, CDR2 ANQGSEA, per germline. V lost 7 bases to trimming and J lost 0 bases, with 7 bases between them. CDR3 length: 12 residues. The CDR3 bases are TGCAGCGGTAGCGACTCCTACAATGAGCAGTTCTTC. It yields the protein CSGSDSYNEQFF.

The rearrangement uses TRBV9 and TRBJ1-1; possible D gene TRBD1, 6 bases. The germline V and J ends were trimmed by 4 bases and 7 bases, with 14 bases remaining between them. This CDR3 comprises 13 residues. Germline loops: CDR1 SGDLS, CDR2 YYNGEE. Here the CDR3 reads CASSSYRESEAFF. CDR3 bases: TGTGCCAGCAGCTCCTACAGGGAGAGTGAAGCTTTCTTT.

The genes are TRBV9 and TRBJ1-5, with D perhaps matching TRBD1 (5 bases). The CDR3 has 14 residues. V was clipped by 3 bases and J by 7 bases, with 14 bases between them. The germline gives CDR1 SGDLS, CDR2 YYNGEE. CDR3 protein: CASSDQPGGQPQHF. The CDR3 bases are TGTGCCAGCAGCGATCAGCCGGGGGGGCAGCCCCAGCATTTT.

The V gene is TRBV18, the J gene TRBJ2-5, with TRBD2 matching over 7 bases. Germline CDR1 reads KGHSH; CDR2 reads LQKENI. This CDR3 spans 16 amino acids. V lost 6 bases and J lost 0; bases outside the gene matches: 10. The CDR3 sequence: CASSPPVGGYQETQYF. Here the CDR3 DNA reads TGTGCCAGCTCCCCTCCCGTGGGAGGGTACCAAGAGACCCAGTACTTC.

This rearrangement joins TRBV28 to TRBJ1-1, with a tentative D call TRBD1 (6 bases). This CDR3 is built from 14 residues. Between the trimmed V and J ends, which lost 7 bases and 6 bases, there was a span of 18 bases. From germline, CDR1 is MDHEN and CDR2 SYDVKM. Here the CDR3 reads CASILSQGRPEAFF. In nucleotides, the CDR3 is TGTGCCAGCATCCTCTCACAGGGTCGCCCTGAAGCTTTCTTT.

The rearrangement joins TRBV11-2 to TRBJ2-1; D not certain. Germline V gives CDR1 SGHAT, CDR2 FQNNGV. The CDR3 is made up of 13 amino acids. V was cut by 2 bases and J by 4 bases, with 6 bases left in between. The CDR3, as DNA: TGTGCCAGCAGCTTATCCAGTTACAATGAGCAGTTCTTC. This translates into CASSLSSYNEQFF.

This sequence joins TRBV5-4 and TRBJ2-7, with a possible D match to TRBD1 (6 bases). With 10 bases removed from V and 5 bases from J, the gap between germline ends came to 16 bases. The CDR3 length is 12 residues. Germline V gene lookup returns CDR1 SGHNT and CDR2 YYREEE (reference sequence). Here the CDR3 DNA reads TGTGCCTTCCGGGACAACAAGAACGAGCAGTACTTC. Its protein is CAFRDNKNEQYF.

The chain joins TRBV9 to TRBJ2-5; TRBD2 aligns across 8 bases. Trimming cost V 4 bases and J 5 bases; bases outside gene matches: 10. Per the germline V gene, CDR1 is SGDLS and CDR2 is YYNGEE. CDR3 length equals 15 residues. The CDR3 loop reads CASSPSPGGGETQYF. The CDR3, as DNA: TGTGCCAGCAGCCCTTCTCCGGGAGGGGGGGAGACCCAGTACTTC.

V and J are TRBV11-2 and TRBJ2-7, with TRBD2 matching 8 bases. V trimming: 3 bases; J trimming: 3 bases; junction bases outside the gene matches: 7. This CDR3 spans 15 amino acids. CDR1 and CDR2 from the germline V gene are SGHAT and FQNNGV. CDR3 nucleotides: TGTGCCAGCAGCTTCGGGGGGGACCCCATCTACGAGCAGTACTTC. Translated, it gives CASSFGGDPIYEQYF. Full variable domain (rest looked up from reference TRBV11-2 and TRBJ2-7): EAGVAQSPRYKIIEKRQSVAFWCNPISGHATLYWYQQILGQGPKLLIQFQNNGVVDDSQLPKDRFSAERLKGVDSTLKIQPAKLEDSAVYLCASSFGGDPIYEQYFGPGTRLTVT.

The chain recombines TRBV5-4 with TRBJ2-3, with 7 bases lining up with TRBD1. Germline loops: CDR1 SGHNT, CDR2 YYREEE (reference sequence). V shed 4 bases and J 3 bases; nucleotides not matched to a gene: 8. The CDR3 totals 15 residues. CDR3 amino acids: CASSHRGLETDTQYF. The CDR3 nucleotides are TGTGCCAGCAGCCACAGGGGCCTAGAGACAGATACGCAGTATTTT. Full variable domain (rest looked up from reference TRBV5-4 and TRBJ2-3): ETGVTQSPTHLIKTRGQQVTLRCSSQSGHNTVSWYQQALGQGPQFIFQYYREEENGRGNFPPRFSGLQFPNYSSELNVNALELDDSALYLCASSHRGLETDTQYFGPGTRLTVL.

This clone was detected once. The chain combines TRBV30 with TRBJ2-7; tentative D call: TRBD1 (6 bases). The V and J ends lost 6 bases and 9 bases respectively, with 24 bases between them. CDR3 length: 14 amino acids. The germline CDR1 and CDR2 sequences are GTSNPN and SVGIG (reference sequence). In DNA, the CDR3 is TGTGCCTGTTCTACAGGGTTGGGCACGATCGGGCAGTACTTC. This gives the protein CACSTGLGTIGQYF.

The rearrangement joins TRBV10-1 to TRBJ2-5; tentative D call: TRBD1 (6 bases). The CDR3 loop spans 18 amino acids. Trimming took off 3 bases at V and 5 bases at J, with 25 bases between the two ends. Per the germline V gene, CDR1 is WNHNN and CDR2 is SYGVQD (reference sequence). The CDR3 DNA reads TGCGCCAGCAGTGAAGCTTGCACATGTAACAGGGCCCTGGAGACCCAGTACTTC. This gives the protein CASSEACTCNRALETQYF.

The chain links TRBV7-2 to TRBJ2-5; 13 bases are a match to TRBD2. J lost 4 bases, V lost 2 bases, and 7 bases had no gene match. CDR3 size: 17 residues. Looked up from germline, CDR1 is SGHTA and CDR2 is FQGNSA. CDR3 in amino acids: CASSLRTSGSLLETQYF. The CDR3 bases are TGTGCCAGCAGCTTAAGGACTAGCGGGAGTCTGTTAGAGACCCAGTACTTC.

This clone has only one observation. The V gene is TRBV7-2, the J gene TRBJ1-1, with D possibly matching TRBD1 (5 bases). The CDR3 spans 14 residues. Trimming removed 5 bases at V and 0 bases at J, with 10 bases between. CDR1 and CDR2 from the germline V gene are SGHTA and FQGNSA. CDR3: CASSKATVNTEAFF. The CDR3 bases are TGTGCCAGCAGCAAAGCGACAGTGAACACTGAAGCTTTCTTT.

The chain combines TRBV6-5 with TRBJ2-7, with D unclear. Trimming took off 7 bases at V and 2 bases at J, with 9 bases between the two ends. CDR1 MNHEY and CDR2 SVGAGI come from the germline V gene. The CDR3 is 12 residues long. In nucleotides, the CDR3 is TGTGCCAGCAATCAGGCGCCCTACGAGCAGTACTTC. This encodes CASNQAPYEQYF.

This clone was recorded only once. The chain employs TRBV9 and TRBJ2-5, with 8 bases that match TRBD2. V shed 4 bases and J 1 base; nucleotides not matched to a gene: 6. This CDR3 is built from 15 residues. The germline CDR1 and CDR2 sequences are SGDLS and YYNGEE. The DNA of the CDR3 is TGTGCCAGCAGCAAACTAGCGGCGCTCCAAGAGACCCAGTACTTC. This gives the protein CASSKLAALQETQYF.

V and J are TRBV10-3 and TRBJ2-2, with D perhaps TRBD1 (6 bases). The CDR3 contains 14 residues. Between the trimmed V and J ends, which lost 6 bases and 0 bases, there was a span of 8 bases. The V gene's germline CDR1 is ENHRY and CDR2 SYGVKD. In DNA form, the CDR3 reads TGTGCCATCAGGGGGGCGGCGAACACCGGGGAGCTGTTTTTT. Translation: CAIRGAANTGELFF.

The rearrangement uses TRBV5-1 and TRBJ2-7; D not resolved. In germline, CDR1 is SGHRS, CDR2 YFSETQ. Trimming pared 4 bases from V and 1 base from J, leaving 12 bases between. CDR3 size: 14 residues. Here the CDR3 DNA reads TGCGCCAGCAGCCCGGCAGGATCTTCCTACGAGCAGTACTTC. Translated: CASSPAGSSYEQYF.

J is TRBJ2-1 and V is TRBV4-1; 10 bases agree with TRBD1. Per germline, CDR1 MGHRA and CDR2 YSYEKL. V trimming: 0 bases; J trimming: 8 bases; junction bases outside the gene matches: 13. The CDR3 is made up of 18 amino acids. The CDR3 DNA sequence: TGCGCCAGCAGCCAAGAATATCACCGGGACAGGGGAAGGTATGAGCAGTTCTTC. This gives the protein CASSQEYHRDRGRYEQFF.

The chain employs TRBV10-3 and TRBJ2-1; 9 bases map to TRBD2. This CDR3 region has 14 residues. Trimming removed 10 bases from V and 9 bases from J; junction bases left unmatched: 13. The germline V gene encodes CDR1 ENHRY and CDR2 SYGVKD. The CDR3 DNA follows: TGTGCCACGACTTCCGGGACTAGCCCCCCTGAGCAGTTCTTC. Its translation is CATTSGTSPPEQFF.

The chain employs TRBV6-1 and TRBJ2-1, with TRBD2 identical over 7 bases. Germline CDR1 is MNHNS and CDR2 is SASEGT. CDR3 length equals 15 residues. Losses at the gene ends were 3 bases for V and 4 bases for J; bases not matched to a gene: 6. The CDR3 DNA reads as TGTGCCAGCAGTGACTGGCTAGCGGAATACAATGAGCAGTTCTTC. This sequence encodes CASSDWLAEYNEQFF.

The chain carries TRBV2 and TRBJ2-7, with D possibly TRBD1 on 6 matching bases. The germline V gene has CDR1 SNHLY and CDR2 FYNNEI. V was cut by 6 bases and J by 2 bases, with 17 bases left in between. This CDR3 contains 15 residues. Written as DNA, the CDR3 is TGTGCCAGCAGCTGGACAGCAACAGAAACCTACGAGCAGTACTTC. Its translation: CASSWTATETYEQYF.